This TCR beta chain was sequenced in a study of blood T cell repertoires in COVID-19. Study-wide background: The United States, Italy and Spain provided the acute and convalescent COVID-19 samples. T cells, B-cell-depleted T cells, or PBMCs supplied cDNA or gDNA.

The CDR3 runs 14 residues. Germline assignment: CDR1 SGHAT and CDR2 FQNNGV. Trimming pared 1 base from V and 3 bases from J, leaving 7 bases between. Study processing details: The assay estimated nucleated cells by amplifying reference gene primers. Assay: immunoSEQ multiplex PCR; the TCRdb copy retains only in-frame clones and omits some. V and J calls and clone size are given by that table; D and trimming were obtained from the DNA. The sample gives approximately 180,000 clones, roughly 87% of which show up once; about 1.6% is in the top ten. The source of this sequence is a woman aged 50 to 60 with acute or convalescent COVID-19. The specimen sequenced was peripheral blood. This chain uses TRBV11-2 with TRBJ2-1; D not certain. The CDR3 DNA sequence: TGTGCCAGCAGCTTAGCTCCCTTCTACAATGAGCAGTTCTTC. Residues: CASSLAPFYNEQFF. Variable domain in full (rest from reference TRBV11-2 and TRBJ2-1): EAGVAQSPRYKIIEKRQSVAFWCNPISGHATLYWYQQILGQGPKLLIQFQNNGVVDDSQLPKDRFSAERLKGVDSTLKIQPAKLEDSAVYLCASSLAPFYNEQFFGPGTRLTVL.